Below are 27 T cell receptor beta chains sequenced from a single sample in a study of shared T cell receptors in the human thymus. Sequenced by immunoSEQ multiplex PCR; TCRdb stores in-frame clones only, minus some. Of 450,000 to 650,000 clones in the sample, about 80% were seen once. This same sample was also taken into another study, of human thymus T cells.

Material: thymocytes. These receptors were taken from a boy younger than two with a congenital heart defect.

The J gene is TRBJ2-1, the V gene TRBV7-6; TRBD2 matches at 8 bases. J was trimmed by 6 bases and V by 1 base; bases with no gene match: 11. CDR1 SGHVS and CDR2 FNYEAQ come from the germline V gene. CDR3 length: 17 residues. For the CDR3, the DNA is TGTGCCAGCAGCTTAGGGCTGGCGGGAGGCGGAAGCAATGAGCAGTTCTTC. It is translated as CASSLGLAGGGSNEQFF.

This clone has just one count. The chain is built from TRBV19 and TRBJ2-5; D may be TRBD2 (7 bases). From germline, CDR1 is LNHDA and CDR2 SQIVND (reference sequence). The CDR3 totals 18 residues. Trimming left V 9 bases short and J 5 bases short, with 31 bases between. The CDR3 loop is CARKGTTSFGGAGETQYF. In DNA, the CDR3 is TGTGCCAGGAAAGGAACCACCTCTTTTGGGGGGGCCGGGGAGACCCAGTACTTC. Variable domain in full (rest from reference TRBV19 and TRBJ2-5): DGGITQSPKYLFRKEGQNVTLSCEQNLNHDAMYWYRQDPGQGLRLIYYSQIVNDFQKGDIAEGYSVSREKKESFPLTVTSAQKNPTAFYLCARKGTTSFGGAGETQYFGPGTRLLVL.

The gene calls are TRBV4-3 and TRBJ1-4; 8 bases are a match to TRBD1. CDR1 and CDR2 (germline): LGHNA, YSLEER. CDR3 length: 15 residues. After removal of 1 base from V and 8 bases from J, the junction contained 6 bases not matched to a gene. The CDR3 region is CASSQGTGSGEKLFF. The CDR3 DNA sequence: TGCGCCAGCAGCCAAGGGACAGGGTCGGGGGAAAAACTGTTTTTT.

The V and J genes are TRBV14 and TRBJ2-3; D is perhaps TRBD2 (7 bases). Germline V CDR1 and CDR2: SGHDN, FVKESK. With 2 bases removed from V and 6 bases from J, the gap between germline ends came to 12 bases. The CDR3 extends over 14 amino acids. The CDR3 region is CASSQFRGADTQYF. In nucleotides, the CDR3 is TGTGCCAGCAGCCAATTTCGGGGGGCGGATACGCAGTATTTT. Together with reference TRBV14 and TRBJ2-3, the CDR3 gives the full variable domain: EAGVTQFPSHSVIEKGQTVTLRCDPISGHDNLYWYRRVMGKEIKFLLHFVKESKQDESGMPNNRFLAERTGGTYSTLKVQPAELEDSGVYFCASSQFRGADTQYFGPGTRLTVL.

The chain uses TRBV14 and TRBJ2-7; D might be TRBD2 (5 bases). The CDR3 consists of 15 residues. Trimming stripped 1 base from V and 3 bases from J, with 13 bases between. Germline V gene data show CDR1 as SGHDN and CDR2 as FVKESK. The CDR3 sequence: CASSQVQRPSYEQYF. The DNA for the CDR3 is TGTGCCAGCAGCCAAGTCCAGCGGCCAAGCTACGAGCAGTACTTC.

This clone has just a few counts. The chain carries TRBV19 and TRBJ1-5; no definite D call. This CDR3 is built from 18 residues. The V gene lost 0 bases and the J gene lost 0 bases, with 15 bases spanning the gap. Germline-derived CDR1 and CDR2 are LNHDA and SQIVND (reference sequence). In DNA form, the CDR3 reads TGTGCCAGTAGTATAGATCACTCCCTGTCCTATAGCAATCAGCCCCAGCATTTT. As protein: CASSIDHSLSYSNQPQHF.

This chain uses TRBV4-3 with TRBJ2-7; 7 bases align to TRBD2. V was pared by 4 bases and J by 4 bases, with 13 bases of the junction left unmatched. The CDR3 sequence is 16 residues long. Germline V gene lookup returns CDR1 LGHNA and CDR2 YSLEER. As DNA, the CDR3 is TGCGCCAGCAGCCTCCAAATCGGGCGGGAGCGGTACGAGCAGTACTTC. It specifies CASSLQIGRERYEQYF.

The chain couples TRBV29-1 to TRBJ2-5, with D maybe TRBD1 (6 bases). The J call may be incorrect, as the DNA end agrees better with TRBJ2-7. The CDR3 has 16 amino acids. Per the germline V gene, CDR1 is SQVTM and CDR2 is ANQGSEA. The CDR3: CSVAPARTDYSYEQYF. Here the CDR3 DNA reads TGCAGCGTTGCCCCCGCCCGGACAGACTACTCCTACGAGCAGTACTTC.

The chain uses TRBV4-2 and TRBJ1-2; possibly TRBD1 for D (6 bases). Germline lookup yields CDR1 LGHNA and CDR2 YNFKEQ. The length of the CDR3 is 18 residues. V lost 1 base and J 5 bases, leaving 23 bases between the germline ends. The CDR3 protein is CASSQVGRDKSLGYGYTF. The CDR3, as DNA: TGTGCCAGCAGCCAAGTTGGACGGGACAAGAGTCTTGGGTATGGCTACACCTTC.

The rearrangement joins TRBV28 to TRBJ2-7; the match to TRBD1 covers 7 bases. Looked up from germline, CDR1 is MDHEN and CDR2 is SYDVKM. The trim removed 1 base at V and 6 bases at J, leaving 9 bases unmatched. This CDR3 spans 15 amino acids. The CDR3 here is CASSLSRQGGSEQYF. CDR3 in DNA: TGTGCCAGCAGTTTATCACGACAGGGCGGAAGCGAGCAGTACTTC.

The chain recombines TRBV6-4 with TRBJ2-1; 11 bases are a match to TRBD2. Germline V gene sequence: CDR1 MRHNA, CDR2 SNTAGT. The V and J ends lost 0 bases and 0 bases, in that order; junction bases with no gene match: 7. The CDR3 contains 19 residues. The CDR3 is CASSDSGLAGKSSYNEQFF. Written as DNA, the CDR3 is TGTGCCAGCAGTGACTCAGGACTAGCGGGTAAAAGCTCCTACAATGAGCAGTTCTTC.

The J gene is TRBJ1-1, the V gene TRBV25-1; 10 nucleotides line up with TRBD1. J lost 3 bases, V lost 6 bases, and 4 bases had no gene match. The CDR3 covers 14 residues. Germline lookup yields CDR1 MGHDK and CDR2 SYGVNS. CDR3 region: CASSLGTGDTEAFF. The CDR3, as DNA: TGTGCCAGCAGCCTGGGGACAGGGGACACTGAAGCTTTCTTT.

The chain carries TRBV28 and TRBJ1-1; 9 nucleotides agree with TRBD1. V lost 4 bases and J lost 4; bases outside the gene matches: 13. The CDR3 spans 17 residues. Germline lookup yields CDR1 MDHEN and CDR2 SYDVKM. This CDR3 is CASSSKAGTGWITEAFF. In DNA, the CDR3 is TGTGCCAGCAGTTCCAAGGCCGGGACAGGGTGGATCACTGAAGCTTTCTTT.

This rearrangement joins TRBV27 to TRBJ2-2, with D possibly being TRBD1 (5 bases). With 2 bases removed from V and 4 bases from J, the gap between germline ends came to 17 bases. Looked up from germline, CDR1 is MNHEY and CDR2 is SMNVEV (reference sequence). The CDR3 is made up of 17 amino acids. CDR3: CASSLRVQGGVTGELFF. CDR3 in DNA: TGTGCCAGCAGTTTACGCGTGCAGGGCGGTGTCACCGGGGAGCTGTTTTTT.

The CDR3: CASSARDFSYNEQFF. The CDR3 DNA is TGTGCCAGCAGCGCCCGGGACTTCTCCTACAATGAGCAGTTCTTC. The chain combines TRBV9 with TRBJ2-1; maybe TRBD2 (6 bases). This CDR3 has 15 amino acids. In germline, CDR1 is SGDLS, CDR2 YYNGEE. Deletions cut 3 bases from V and 0 bases from J, with 10 bases between.

This sequence joins TRBV27 and TRBJ2-1; 11 bases map to TRBD2. Germline CDR1 MNHEY, CDR2 SMNVEV (reference sequence). CDR3 size: 18 residues. V dropped 4 bases and J dropped 4; count of bases not matched to a gene: 12. This CDR3 reads CASSYLAGGVGYYNEQFF. CDR3 DNA sequence: TGTGCCAGCAGTTATCTAGCGGGAGGTGTCGGGTATTACAATGAGCAGTTCTTC.

The chain recombines TRBV14 with TRBJ2-7; weak D call: TRBD1 (5 bases). CDR3 length: 14 amino acids. The V and J ends lost 1 base and 7 bases respectively, with 14 bases between them. Per the germline V gene, CDR1 is SGHDN and CDR2 is FVKESK. As DNA, the CDR3 is TGTGCCAGCAGCCAAGTATCAGGGCTCCGGGAGCAGTACTTC. This gives the protein CASSQVSGLREQYF.

This clone was observed a few times. The chain links TRBV27 to TRBJ2-3; no firm D call. Germline CDR1 is MNHEY and CDR2 is SMNVEV (reference sequence). Trimming took off 8 bases at V and 2 bases at J, with 17 bases between the two ends. This CDR3 region has 15 residues. The CDR3 DNA reads TGTGCCAGCCGGTCGTCGCCGGGTGACACAGATACGCAGTATTTT. Its translation: CASRSSPGDTDTQYF.

This chain joins TRBV21-1 and TRBJ1-2; no check of the table's D call, TRBD1, against the DNA was made. TRBV21-1 is a documented pseudogene. This CDR3 region has 15 residues. The DNA for the CDR3 is TGTGCCAGCAGCACCCCGGGACAGTTAATCTACGGCTACACCTTC. Translating gives CASSTPGQLIYGYTF.

This clone turned up a few times. V usage is TRBV9 and J usage is TRBJ2-7, with 12 positions matching TRBD1. The V and J ends lost 7 bases and 4 bases, in that order; junction bases with no gene match: 6. There are 14 residues in the CDR3. Germline values: CDR1 SGDLS, CDR2 YYNGEE. The CDR3 DNA follows: TGTGCCAGCGGTCCGGGACAGGGGGCTTACGAGCAGTACTTC. Residues: CASGPGQGAYEQYF.

The table lists this clone with a count of one. This chain joins TRBV11-2 and TRBJ2-5; 8 bases line up with TRBD1. Trimming took 5 bases from V and 5 from J; bases not matched to a gene: 7. The V gene's germline CDR1 is SGHAT and CDR2 FQNNGV. The CDR3 has 14 residues. CDR3 residues: CASSLWQGAETQYF. The CDR3 bases are TGTGCCAGCAGCCTCTGGCAGGGGGCGGAGACCCAGTACTTC.

This chain connects TRBV6-5 to TRBJ2-2; D uncertain. CDR1 is MNHEY and CDR2 is SVGAGI in the germline V gene. Trimming took 5 bases from V and 2 from J, leaving 9 bases between them. The CDR3 has 14 amino acids. For the CDR3, the DNA is TGTGCCAGCAGTCAACGCGGCAACACCGGGGAGCTGTTTTTT. This sequence encodes CASSQRGNTGELFF.

The V call is TRBV6-1, the J call TRBJ1-5; 7 positions agree with TRBD1. This CDR3 is built from 15 residues. J gave up 0 bases and V 2 bases, and 1 base lay outside the gene matches. CDR1 and CDR2 (germline): MNHNS, SASEGT. The CDR3 coding sequence is TGTGCCAGCAGTGAAAGGGACAGTAGCAATCAGCCCCAGCATTTT. Translation gives CASSERDSSNQPQHF.

The chain is built from TRBV4-3 and TRBJ2-1, with 9 bases fitting TRBD2. The CDR3 is 13 amino acids. V shed 4 bases and J 9 bases; nucleotides not matched to a gene: 4. CDR1 is LGHNA and CDR2 is YSLEER in the germline V gene. The CDR3 loop is CASSLGTSREQFF. CDR3 DNA: TGCGCCAGCAGCCTCGGGACTAGCCGTGAGCAGTTCTTC.

The rearrangement links TRBV6-4 to TRBJ2-1; D call uncertain. The CDR3 runs 16 residues. Germline V gene sequence: CDR1 MRHNA, CDR2 SNTAGT. Trimming took 1 base from V and 7 from J, leaving 17 bases between them. The CDR3 DNA follows: TGTGCCAGCAGTGACTTCCCTCCCTCGTGTGTTAATGAGCAGTTCTTC. The encoded protein is CASSDFPPSCVNEQFF.

The CDR3 loop reads CASSFDRAATEAFF. The CDR3 bases are TGTGCCAGCAGTTTCGACAGGGCGGCGACTGAAGCTTTCTTT. The V gene is TRBV6-5, the J gene TRBJ1-1; 7 nucleotides match TRBD1. Trimming removed 4 bases from V and 5 bases from J; junction bases left unmatched: 7. Germline CDR1 reads MNHEY; CDR2 reads SVGAGI. The CDR3 is 14 amino acids.

The rearrangement links TRBV7-2 to TRBJ2-7, with D maybe TRBD1 (5 bases). The V gene's germline CDR1 is SGHTA and CDR2 FQGNSA. V lost 5 bases and J lost 5, with 10 bases in between. The length of the CDR3 is 12 residues. The CDR3 sequence: CASSPTEHEQYF. The CDR3 DNA reads as TGTGCCAGCAGCCCGACAGAACACGAGCAGTACTTC.